Each of the 8 T cell receptor beta chains below was sequenced from the same sample in a study of T cells in Graves' hyperthyroidism and ophthalmopathy. Amplified regions were TCR beta CDR3 sequences from RNA transcripts. HTBI primers drove first-round RT-PCR of the TCR CDR3. TCRdb used MiXCR to reprocess the multiplex PCR reads, holding one entry per CDR3 protein. The data hold 500,000 to 800,000 distinct CDR3 sequences, with 45% observed a single time. Sequencing was performed on peripheral blood or thyroid tissue (not recorded which). The receptors shown here come from an adult man with Graves' disease, either hyperthyroidism or ophthalmopathy (not recorded which).

This clonotype has just a few counts. This chain joins TRBV12-3 or TRBV12-4 and TRBJ1-5; 7 bases line up with TRBD1. With 1 base clipped from V and 16 bases from J, the junction kept 7 bases outside the gene matches. The CDR3 length is 12 residues. CDR3 loop: CASSLGDSLLHF. The DNA for the CDR3 is TGTGCCAGCAGTTTAGGGGACAGCCTGTTACATTTT.

The sample holds many counts of this clonotype. This rearrangement joins TRBV15 to TRBJ2-5; 8 nucleotides match TRBD1. Germline V gene lookup returns CDR1 LNHNV and CDR2 YYDKDF (reference sequence). V lost 0 bases and J lost 2; bases outside the gene matches: 5. The CDR3 totals 16 residues. CDR3 loop: CATSRDLDRGQETQYF. DNA of the CDR3: TGTGCCACCAGCAGAGATCTAGACAGGGGTCAAGAGACCCAGTACTTC.

This clonotype was seen many times. This chain connects TRBV29-1 to TRBJ1-2; D remains unclear. The CDR3 contains 12 residues. In germline, CDR1 is SQVTM, CDR2 ANQGSEA. V lost 7 bases to trimming and J lost 4 bases, with 13 bases between them. The CDR3 nucleotides are TGCAGCGCCTCTCTCGAGGGCTATGGCTACACCTTC. This translates into CSASLEGYGYTF.

The table lists this clonotype with many counts. This sequence joins TRBV7-9 and TRBJ2-6; D remains ambiguous. CDR1 and CDR2 from the germline V gene are SEHNR and FQNEAQ (reference sequence). V gave up 1 base and J gave up 1 base, with 11 bases separating them. This CDR3 comprises 17 residues. DNA of the CDR3: TGTGCCAGCAGCTTAGATGACCTGGGGTCTGGGGCCAACGTCCTGACTTTC. It encodes CASSLDDLGSGANVLTF.

This clonotype was counted ten times or more. V is TRBV7-9 and J is TRBJ1-3; TRBD1 is a possible D gene (5 bases). In germline, CDR1 is SEHNR, CDR2 FQNEAQ (reference sequence). CDR3 length equals 16 residues. The V end lost 5 bases, the J end lost 0 bases, and 14 bases lay between the germline ends. The CDR3 protein is CASSPRRQTSGNTIYF. CDR3 nucleotides: TGTGCCAGCAGCCCGAGGAGACAGACCTCTGGAAACACCATATATTTT. Based on the CDR3 plus reference TRBV7-9 and TRBJ1-3, the full variable domain is DTGVSQNPRHKITKRGQNVTFRCDPISEHNRLYWYRQTLGQGPEFLTYFQNEAQLEKSRLLSDRFSAERPKGSFSTLEIQRTEQGDSAMYLCASSPRRQTSGNTIYFGEGSWLTVV.

The chain combines TRBV7-2 with TRBJ2-5; 10 bases are a match to TRBD2. Germline loops: CDR1 SGHTA, CDR2 FQGNSA. The J segment lost 1 base and the V segment lost 5 bases, leaving 4 bases of the junction unmatched. This CDR3 has 15 amino acids. The CDR3 here is CASSISGRVQETQYF. Written as DNA, the CDR3 is TGTGCCAGCAGCATCAGCGGGAGGGTCCAAGAGACCCAGTACTTC.

This chain connects TRBV5-5 to TRBJ1-6; maybe TRBD1 (5 bases). This CDR3 region has 15 residues. CDR1 is SGHKS, CDR2 YYEKEE, per germline (reference sequence). Trimming took 2 bases from V and 7 from J, leaving 13 bases between them. In nucleotides, the CDR3 is TGTGCCAGCAGCTTCGGACATAACCTCAATTCACCCCTCCACTTT. The encoded protein is CASSFGHNLNSPLHF.

The chain combines TRBV2 with TRBJ1-2, with 7 bases identical to TRBD1. There are 14 residues in the CDR3. With V trimmed by 1 base and J by 6 bases, 5 bases remained unmatched. Germline CDR1 is SNHLY and CDR2 is FYNNEI. CDR3 sequence: CASSEGTGFHGYTF. CDR3 in DNA: TGTGCCAGCAGTGAAGGGACAGGTTTTCATGGCTACACCTTC.